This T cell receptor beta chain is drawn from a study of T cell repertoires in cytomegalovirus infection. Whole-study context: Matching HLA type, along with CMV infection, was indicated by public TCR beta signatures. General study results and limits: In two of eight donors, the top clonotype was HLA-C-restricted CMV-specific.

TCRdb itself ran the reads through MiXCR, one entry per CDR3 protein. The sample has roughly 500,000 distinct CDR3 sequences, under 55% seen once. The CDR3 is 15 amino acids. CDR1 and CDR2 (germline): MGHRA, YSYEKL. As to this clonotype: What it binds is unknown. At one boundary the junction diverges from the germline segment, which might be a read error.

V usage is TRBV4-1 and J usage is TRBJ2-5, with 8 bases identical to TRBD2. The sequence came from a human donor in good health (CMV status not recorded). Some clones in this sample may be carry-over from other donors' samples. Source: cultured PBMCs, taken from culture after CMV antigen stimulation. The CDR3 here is CASSQDRGGGETQYF. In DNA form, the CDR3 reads TGTGCCAGCAGCCAAGATCGGGGCGGGGGGGAGACCCAGTACTTC.